The 4 T cell receptor beta chains below were found in one sample sequenced in a study of tumor and adjacent non-tumor tissue in lung cancer. No cell sorting was done before RNA was extracted from the tissue. More than 3 cm separated this lung sample from the edge of the tumor. TCRbeta libraries were built with three rounds of nested PCR, modified from ARM-PCR. Each CDR3 protein is one row after TCRdb ran MiXCR on the multiplex PCR reads. The table has tens of thousands of distinct CDR3 sequences, over 65% seen once. The sequencing sample was made of distant non-tumor lung tissue. These receptors all stem from a man between 65 and 85 years old with non-small cell lung cancer.

This clonotype was counted a single time. The junction differs from germline at one of its ends, possibly a read error. V is TRBV4-1 and J is TRBJ1-4; D unclear. CDR1 and CDR2 (germline): MGHRA, YSYEKL. This CDR3 contains 15 residues. The CDR3 reads CASRQESVWGEKLFF. The CDR3 region has the DNA TGCGCCAGCAGGCAAGAAAGCGTGTGGGGTGAAAAACTGTTTTTT.

This chain connects TRBV5-5 to TRBJ1-5; no definite D call. Germline CDR1 is SGHKS and CDR2 is YYEKEE (reference sequence). The CDR3 has 13 residues. The CDR3 DNA reads TGTGTCAGTAGCTTCGACATCAATCAGCCCCAGCATTTT. Translation gives CVSSFDINQPQHF.

This clonotype was seen only once. A much more abundant neighbour one base away suggests this may be a read error. CDR3 sequence reads: CASSIRMSSGIRQETQYF. The DNA for the CDR3 is TGTGCCAGCAGCATAAGGATGTCTAGCGGGATCCGCCAAGAGACCCAGTACTTC. The rearrangement joins TRBV7-8 to TRBJ2-5, with TRBD2 matching 9 bases. J gave up 1 base and V 5 bases, and 14 bases lay outside the gene matches. This CDR3 has 18 residues. Germline V gene data show CDR1 as SGHVS and CDR2 as FQNEAQ.

This clonotype was seen a few times. V gene TRBV29-1 combines with J gene TRBJ2-7; 9 bases are shared with TRBD2. V dropped 7 bases and J dropped 6; count of bases not matched to a gene: 10. CDR3 length: 13 residues. Germline V lookup: CDR1 SQVTM, CDR2 ANQGSEA. The CDR3 reads CSDPLLAGSEQYF. DNA for the CDR3: TGCAGCGATCCGCTACTAGCGGGCAGCGAGCAGTACTTC.